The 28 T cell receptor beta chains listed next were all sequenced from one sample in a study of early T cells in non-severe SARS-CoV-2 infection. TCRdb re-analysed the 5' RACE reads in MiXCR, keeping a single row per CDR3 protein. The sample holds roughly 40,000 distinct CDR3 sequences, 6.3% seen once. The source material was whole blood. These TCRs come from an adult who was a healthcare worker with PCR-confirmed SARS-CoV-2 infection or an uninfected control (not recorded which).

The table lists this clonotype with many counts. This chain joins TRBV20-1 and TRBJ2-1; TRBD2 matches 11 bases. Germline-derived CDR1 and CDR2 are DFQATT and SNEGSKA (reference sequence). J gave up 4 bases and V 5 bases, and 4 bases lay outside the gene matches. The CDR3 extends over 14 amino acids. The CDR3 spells CSAVAGGDYNEQFF. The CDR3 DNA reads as TGCAGTGCTGTAGCGGGAGGGGATTACAATGAGCAGTTCTTC.

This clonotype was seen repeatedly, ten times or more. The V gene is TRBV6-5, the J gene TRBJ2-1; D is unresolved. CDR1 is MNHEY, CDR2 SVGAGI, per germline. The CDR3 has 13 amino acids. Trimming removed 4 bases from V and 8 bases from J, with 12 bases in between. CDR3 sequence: CASSSPSGDEQFF. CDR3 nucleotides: TGTGCCAGCAGTTCCCCCTCTGGGGATGAGCAGTTCTTC.

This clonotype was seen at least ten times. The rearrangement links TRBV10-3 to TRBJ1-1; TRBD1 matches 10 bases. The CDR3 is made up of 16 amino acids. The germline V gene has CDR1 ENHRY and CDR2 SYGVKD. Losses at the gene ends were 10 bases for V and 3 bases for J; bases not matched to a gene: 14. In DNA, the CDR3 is TGTGCCACCCACCCGGGACAGGGGCCTGCCGACACTGAAGCTTTCTTT. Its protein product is CATHPGQGPADTEAFF.

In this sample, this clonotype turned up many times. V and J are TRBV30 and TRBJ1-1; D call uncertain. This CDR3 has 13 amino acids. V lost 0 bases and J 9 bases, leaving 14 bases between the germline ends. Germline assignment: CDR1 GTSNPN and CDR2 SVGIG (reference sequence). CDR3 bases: TGTGCCTGGAGTGTAGAGTACCGGGAAAAAGCTTTCTTT. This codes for CAWSVEYREKAFF.

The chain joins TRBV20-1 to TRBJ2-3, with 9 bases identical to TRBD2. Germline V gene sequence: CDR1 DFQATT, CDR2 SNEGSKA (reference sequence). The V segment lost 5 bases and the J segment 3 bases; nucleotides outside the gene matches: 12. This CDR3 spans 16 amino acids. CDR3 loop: CSAFPVGREGTDTQYF. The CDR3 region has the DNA TGCAGTGCTTTCCCCGTCGGGCGGGAGGGGACAGATACGCAGTATTTT.

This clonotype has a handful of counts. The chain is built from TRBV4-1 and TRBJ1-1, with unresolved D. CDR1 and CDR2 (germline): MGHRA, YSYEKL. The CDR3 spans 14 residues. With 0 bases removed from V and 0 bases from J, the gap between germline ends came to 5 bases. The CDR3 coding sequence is TGCGCCAGCAGCCAAGAGGGGTTGAACACTGAAGCTTTCTTT. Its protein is CASSQEGLNTEAFF.

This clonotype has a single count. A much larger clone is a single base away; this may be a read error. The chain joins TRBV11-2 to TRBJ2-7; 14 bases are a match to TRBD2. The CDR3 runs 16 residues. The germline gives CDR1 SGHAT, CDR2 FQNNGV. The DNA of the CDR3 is TGTGTCAGCAGCCCGGGGACTAGCGGGAGTCTCTACGAGCAGTACTTC. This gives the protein CVSSPGTSGSLYEQYF.

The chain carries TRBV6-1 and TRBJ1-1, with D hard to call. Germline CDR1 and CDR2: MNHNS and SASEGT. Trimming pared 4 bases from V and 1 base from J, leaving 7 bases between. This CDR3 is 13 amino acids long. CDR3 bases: TGTGCCAGCAGTGCCAGCCCGAACACTGAAGCTTTCTTT. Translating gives CASSASPNTEAFF.

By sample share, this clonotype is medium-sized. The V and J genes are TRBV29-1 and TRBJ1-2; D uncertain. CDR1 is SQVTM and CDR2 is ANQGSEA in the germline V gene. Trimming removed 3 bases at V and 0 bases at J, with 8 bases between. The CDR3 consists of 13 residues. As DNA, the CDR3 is TGCAGCGTTGACGGTAACTCTAACTATGGCTACACCTTC. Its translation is CSVDGNSNYGYTF.

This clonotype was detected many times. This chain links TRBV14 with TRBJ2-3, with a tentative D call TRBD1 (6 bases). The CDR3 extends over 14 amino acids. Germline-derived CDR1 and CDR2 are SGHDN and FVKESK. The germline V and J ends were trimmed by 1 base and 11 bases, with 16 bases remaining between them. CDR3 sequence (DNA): TGTGCCAGCAGCCAAGGCCGGGGTGGACAGAGGCAGTATTTT. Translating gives CASSQGRGGQRQYF.

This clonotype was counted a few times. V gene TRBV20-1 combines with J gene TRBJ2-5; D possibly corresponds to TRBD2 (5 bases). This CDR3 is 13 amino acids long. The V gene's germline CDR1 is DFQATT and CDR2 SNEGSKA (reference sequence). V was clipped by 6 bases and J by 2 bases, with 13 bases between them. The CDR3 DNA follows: TGCAGTGCCCCCCTAAGCGGACAAGAGACCCAGTACTTC. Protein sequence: CSAPLSGQETQYF.

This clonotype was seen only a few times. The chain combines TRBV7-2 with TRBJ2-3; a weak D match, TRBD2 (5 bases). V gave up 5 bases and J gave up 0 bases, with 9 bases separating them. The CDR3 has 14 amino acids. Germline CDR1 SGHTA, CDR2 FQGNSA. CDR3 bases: TGTGCCAGCAGCCGGAGGACTAGCACAGATACGCAGTATTTT. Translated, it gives CASSRRTSTDTQYF. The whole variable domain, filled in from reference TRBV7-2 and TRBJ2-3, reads GAGVSQSPSNKVTEKGKDVELRCDPISGHTALYWYRQSLGQGLEFLIYFQGNSAPDKSGLPSDRFSAERTGGSVSTLTIQRTQQEDSAVYLCASSRRTSTDTQYFGPGTRLTVL.

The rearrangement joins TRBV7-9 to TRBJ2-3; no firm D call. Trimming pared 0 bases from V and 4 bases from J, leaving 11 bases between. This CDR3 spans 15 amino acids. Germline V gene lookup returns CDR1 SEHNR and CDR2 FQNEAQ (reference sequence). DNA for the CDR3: TGTGCCAGCAGCTTAGCCGCGGTTGTCTCAGATACGCAGTATTTT. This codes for CASSLAAVVSDTQYF.

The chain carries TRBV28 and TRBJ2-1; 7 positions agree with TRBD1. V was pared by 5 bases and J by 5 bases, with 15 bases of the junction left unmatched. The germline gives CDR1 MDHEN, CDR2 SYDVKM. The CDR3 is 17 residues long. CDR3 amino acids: CASSLSRQGPPHNEQFF. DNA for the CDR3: TGTGCCAGCAGTCTAAGCCGACAGGGACCCCCCCACAATGAGCAGTTCTTC.

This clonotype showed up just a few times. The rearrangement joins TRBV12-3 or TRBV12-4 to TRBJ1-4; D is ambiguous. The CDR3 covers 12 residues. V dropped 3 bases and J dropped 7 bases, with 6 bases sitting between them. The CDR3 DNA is TGTGCCAGCAGTTTCACGGGTGAAAAACTGTTTTTT. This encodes CASSFTGEKLFF.

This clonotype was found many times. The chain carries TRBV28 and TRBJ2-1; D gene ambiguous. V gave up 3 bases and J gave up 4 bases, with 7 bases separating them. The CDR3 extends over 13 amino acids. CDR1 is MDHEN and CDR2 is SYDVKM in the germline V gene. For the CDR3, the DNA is TGTGCCAGCAGTTTCCCCGGGTACAATGAGCAGTTCTTC. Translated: CASSFPGYNEQFF. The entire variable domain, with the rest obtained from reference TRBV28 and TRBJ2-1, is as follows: DVKVTQSSRYLVKRTGEKVFLECVQDMDHENMFWYRQDPGLGLRLIYFSYDVKMKEKGDIPEGYSVSREKKERFSLILESASTNQTSMYLCASSFPGYNEQFFGPGTRLTVL.

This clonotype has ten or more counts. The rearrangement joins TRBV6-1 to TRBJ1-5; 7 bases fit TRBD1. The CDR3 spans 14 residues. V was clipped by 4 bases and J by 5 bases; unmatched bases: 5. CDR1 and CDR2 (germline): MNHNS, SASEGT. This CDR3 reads CASSVTTGHQPQHF. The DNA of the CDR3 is TGTGCCAGCAGTGTAACGACAGGGCATCAGCCCCAGCATTTT.

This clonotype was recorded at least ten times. CDR3 amino acids: CARQGASYEQYF. CDR3 sequence (DNA): TGTGCCAGACAGGGGGCGTCCTACGAGCAGTACTTC. V and J are TRBV6-5 and TRBJ2-7, with 9 positions matching TRBD1. V shed 9 bases and J 1 base; nucleotides not matched to a gene: 1. The CDR3 has 12 amino acids. CDR1 is MNHEY, CDR2 SVGAGI, per germline.

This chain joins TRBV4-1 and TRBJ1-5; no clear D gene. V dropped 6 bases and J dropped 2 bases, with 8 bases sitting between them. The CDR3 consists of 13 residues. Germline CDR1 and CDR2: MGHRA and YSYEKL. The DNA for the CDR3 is TGCGCCAGCAGTCGAGATGGCAATCAGCCCCAGCATTTT. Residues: CASSRDGNQPQHF.

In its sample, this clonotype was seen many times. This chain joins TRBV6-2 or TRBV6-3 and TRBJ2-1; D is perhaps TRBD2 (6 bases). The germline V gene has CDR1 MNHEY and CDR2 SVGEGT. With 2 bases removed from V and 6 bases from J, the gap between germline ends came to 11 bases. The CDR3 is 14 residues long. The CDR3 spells CASSYLGSGNEQFF. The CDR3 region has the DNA TGTGCCAGCAGTTACCTGGGTAGCGGCAATGAGCAGTTCTTC.

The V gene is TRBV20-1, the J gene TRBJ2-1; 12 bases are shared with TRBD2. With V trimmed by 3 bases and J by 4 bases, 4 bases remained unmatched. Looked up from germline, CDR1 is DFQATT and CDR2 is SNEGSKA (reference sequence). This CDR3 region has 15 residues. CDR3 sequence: CSASSGTSGYNEQFF. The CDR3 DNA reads TGCAGTGCTAGCAGCGGGACTAGCGGGTACAATGAGCAGTTCTTC.

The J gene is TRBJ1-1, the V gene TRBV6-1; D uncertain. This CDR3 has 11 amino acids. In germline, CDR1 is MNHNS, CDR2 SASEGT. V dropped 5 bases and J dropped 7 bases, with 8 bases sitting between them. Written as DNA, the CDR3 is TGTGCCAGCAGTCAAAACCGTGAAGCTTTCTTT. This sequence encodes CASSQNREAFF.

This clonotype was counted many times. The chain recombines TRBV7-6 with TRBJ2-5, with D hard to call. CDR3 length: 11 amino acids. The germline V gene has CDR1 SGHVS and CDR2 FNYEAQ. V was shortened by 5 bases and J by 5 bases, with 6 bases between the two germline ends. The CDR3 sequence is CASSPAETQYF. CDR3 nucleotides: TGTGCCAGCAGCCCCGCGGAGACCCAGTACTTC. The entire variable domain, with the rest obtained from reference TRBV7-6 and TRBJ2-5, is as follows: GAGVSQSPRYKVTKRGQDVALRCDPISGHVSLYWYRQALGQGPEFLTYFNYEAQQDKSGLPNDRFSAERPEGSISTLTIQRTEQRDSAMYRCASSPAETQYFGPGTRLLVL.

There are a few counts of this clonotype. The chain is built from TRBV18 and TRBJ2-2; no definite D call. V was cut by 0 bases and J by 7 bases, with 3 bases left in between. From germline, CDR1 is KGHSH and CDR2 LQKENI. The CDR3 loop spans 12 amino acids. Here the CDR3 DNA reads TGTGCCAGCTCACCACCGGGCGGGGAGCTGTTTTTT. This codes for CASSPPGGELFF.

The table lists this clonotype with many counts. The CDR3 here is CASSFGTAYEQYF. Here the CDR3 DNA reads TGTGCCAGCAGCTTCGGGACAGCCTACGAGCAGTACTTC. This chain connects TRBV5-4 to TRBJ2-7, with 7 bases identical to TRBD1. This CDR3 contains 13 residues. Germline CDR1 is SGHNT and CDR2 is YYREEE (reference sequence). With V trimmed by 2 bases and J by 2 bases, 1 base remained unmatched.

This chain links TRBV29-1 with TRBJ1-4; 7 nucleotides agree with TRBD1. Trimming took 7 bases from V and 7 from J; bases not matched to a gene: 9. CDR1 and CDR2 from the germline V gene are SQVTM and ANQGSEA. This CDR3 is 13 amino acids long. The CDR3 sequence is CSGTTGEAEKLFF. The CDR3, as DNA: TGCAGCGGGACTACAGGGGAAGCTGAAAAACTGTTTTTT.

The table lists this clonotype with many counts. The CDR3 reads CAWSVAVGRRYNEQFF. In nucleotides, the CDR3 is TGTGCCTGGAGTGTAGCGGTCGGGAGACGCTACAATGAGCAGTTCTTC. The chain joins TRBV30 to TRBJ2-1; a weak D match, TRBD2 (6 bases). The CDR3 consists of 16 residues. Germline V gene data show CDR1 as GTSNPN and CDR2 as SVGIG (reference sequence). Trimming pared 0 bases from V and 3 bases from J, leaving 15 bases between.

CDR3 coding DNA: TGTGCCAGCAGCCAAGCGGGGGTTGGAAACACCATATATTTT. As protein: CASSQAGVGNTIYF. The chain is built from TRBV3-1 and TRBJ1-3; a possible D gene is TRBD1 (5 bases). CDR1 and CDR2 (germline): LGHDT, YNNKEL (reference sequence). This CDR3 has 14 amino acids. The V end lost 1 base, the J end lost 3 bases, and 7 bases lay between the germline ends.